One and the same sample provided the 28 T cell receptor beta chains below, sequenced in a study of prognosis after radiotherapy for stage I lung cancer. Two-round multiplex PCR, the amplification method, yielded TCR beta CDR3 from genomic DNA. Primers specific to each TRBV and TRBJ gene were used in first-round PCR. TCRdb recomputed calls from the multiplex PCR reads with MiXCR, one row per CDR3 protein. This table has about 9,000 distinct CDR3 sequences, approximately 67% appearing once. The material sequenced was PBMCs, taken before or after stereotactic body radiation therapy (not recorded which). The receptors here all came from a donor over 45 with non-small cell lung cancer.

On this clonotype: A single base is all that separates this from a far larger clone, so a read error is likely. The chain combines TRBV6-2 or TRBV6-3 with TRBJ2-1; D remains unclear. Germline CDR1 is MNHEY and CDR2 is SVGEGT. This CDR3 has 15 residues. The ends were cut back, 5 bases at V and 1 base at J, with 12 bases in the middle. The CDR3 DNA reads TGTGCCAGCAGTAGGGTGATAGCTTCCTACAATGAGCAGTTCTTC. This codes for CASSRVIASYNEQFF.

Judged by abundance, this clonotype is medium-sized. The V call is TRBV20-1, the J call TRBJ2-1; 14 nucleotides match TRBD2. J was trimmed by 0 bases and V by 6 bases; bases with no gene match: 7. CDR3 length equals 17 residues. Germline-derived CDR1 and CDR2 are DFQATT and SNEGSKA (reference sequence). The CDR3 here is CSAPGLAGGSSYNEQFF. Written as DNA, the CDR3 is TGCAGTGCCCCCGGACTAGCGGGAGGCAGCTCCTACAATGAGCAGTTCTTC.

The chain joins TRBV5-8 to TRBJ2-7, with 9 bases matching TRBD1. This CDR3 has 15 residues. Trimming removed 4 bases from V and 3 bases from J; junction bases left unmatched: 8. Per the germline V gene, CDR1 is SGHTS and CDR2 is YDEGEE. Here the CDR3 DNA reads TGTGCCAGCAGCCCCGGGACAGGGAAAGGCTACGAGCAGTACTTC. Translation: CASSPGTGKGYEQYF.

By share of the sample, this clonotype is medium-sized. The V call is TRBV5-1, the J call TRBJ2-3; the match to TRBD2 covers 8 bases. J lost 0 bases, V lost 3 bases, and 3 bases had no gene match. CDR1 SGHRS and CDR2 YFSETQ come from the germline V gene. This CDR3 contains 15 residues. In nucleotides, the CDR3 is TGCGCCAGCAGCTGGTCGGGAGGGAGCACAGATACGCAGTATTTT. Protein: CASSWSGGSTDTQYF.

The rearrangement joins TRBV24-1 to TRBJ2-6; D gene unclear. Per the germline V gene, CDR1 is KGHDR and CDR2 is SFDVKD. Trimming took 3 bases from V and 1 from J, leaving 3 bases between them. The CDR3 contains 14 residues. CDR3 DNA: TGTGCCACCAGTGATGTTTCTGGGGCCAACGTCCTGACTTTC. It codes for CATSDVSGANVLTF.

This clonotype is categorized as medium-sized (0.01 to 0.1%). The V gene is TRBV6-1, the J gene TRBJ1-2; TRBD1 aligns across 7 bases. The CDR3 extends over 17 amino acids. Unmatched junction bases numbered 15, after V lost 7 bases and J lost 1 base. The V gene's germline CDR1 is MNHNS and CDR2 SASEGT. DNA of the CDR3: TGTGCCAGCAAGCCCTTTCCCCGGACAGGAATTAACTATGGCTACACCTTC. Protein product: CASKPFPRTGINYGYTF.

V gene TRBV3-1 combines with J gene TRBJ1-6; possibly TRBD1 for D (5 bases). Trimming stripped 6 bases from V and 8 bases from J, with 14 bases between. CDR3 size: 14 residues. In germline, CDR1 is LGHDT, CDR2 YNNKEL (reference sequence). In DNA form, the CDR3 reads TGTGCCAGCAGTCCCGGAGGGGTTTATTCACCCCTCCACTTT. Its protein product is CASSPGGVYSPLHF. Combining the CDR3 with reference TRBV3-1 and TRBJ1-6 gives the whole variable domain DTAVSQTPKYLVTQMGNDKSIKCEQNLGHDTMYWYKQDSKKFLKIMFSYNNKELIINETVPNRFSPKSPDKAHLNLHINSLELGDSAVYFCASSPGGVYSPLHFGNGTRLTVT.

The rearrangement uses TRBV5-1 and TRBJ1-1, with 8 bases lining up with TRBD1. This CDR3 contains 16 residues. Trimming took 4 bases from V and 4 from J; bases not matched to a gene: 12. The germline V gene has CDR1 SGHRS and CDR2 YFSETQ. CDR3 nucleotides: TGCGCCAGCAGCCAAGCACCGGGACAGGTATCCACTGAAGCTTTCTTT. Translation: CASSQAPGQVSTEAFF.

The gene calls are TRBV28 and TRBJ1-2, with D possibly TRBD1 on 5 matching bases. Germline V gene data show CDR1 as MDHEN and CDR2 as SYDVKM. The CDR3 runs to 13 residues. Trimming pared 6 bases from V and 0 bases from J, leaving 8 bases between. CDR3 bases: TGTGCCAGCAGAGGACAAACTAACTATGGCTACACCTTC. It specifies CASRGQTNYGYTF.

The sample holds a few counts of this clonotype. A far larger clone is off by one base, so a read error is likely. This chain joins TRBV20-1 and TRBJ2-1, with D possibly being TRBD2 (5 bases). CDR3 size: 15 residues. CDR1 is DFQATT, CDR2 SNEGSKA, per germline (reference sequence). Deletions cut 4 bases from V and 10 bases from J, with 23 bases between. The CDR3 DNA sequence: TGCAGTGCTATCTCGCCCGGGGAACTGGCCTACGAGCAGTTCTTC. This codes for CSAISPGELAYEQFF.

This clonotype is medium-sized (0.01 to 0.1%) in the sample. The CDR3 DNA follows: TGCAGTGCTAGAGTGGGAGGGGCGAAAGCTTTCTTT. Amino acid sequence: CSARVGGAKAFF. The V gene is TRBV20-1, the J gene TRBJ1-1; weak D call: TRBD1 (5 bases). Germline values: CDR1 DFQATT, CDR2 SNEGSKA (reference sequence). V was shortened by 1 base and J by 9 bases, with 12 bases between the two germline ends. This CDR3 is built from 12 residues.

The rearrangement uses TRBV12-3 or TRBV12-4 and TRBJ1-2; perhaps TRBD1 as D (5 bases). V lost 6 bases and J 2 bases, leaving 10 bases between the germline ends. The CDR3 is 13 amino acids. The CDR3: CASSRSGNYGYTF. CDR3 DNA sequence: TGTGCCAGCAGCCGATCAGGGAACTATGGCTACACCTTC.

Note on this clonotype: Germline and junction disagree at one end, which may indicate a read error. The rearrangement links TRBV9 to TRBJ2-7; TRBD2 matches 8 bases. The V gene's germline CDR1 is SGDLS and CDR2 YYNGEE. This CDR3 contains 15 residues. The CDR3 loop is CASSVSSGSPYEHYF. CDR3 DNA: TGTGCCAGCAGCGTGTCTAGCGGGTCCCCCTACGAGCATTACTTC. Looking up the rest from reference TRBV9 and TRBJ2-7 gives the full variable domain: DSGVTQTPKHLITATGQRVTLRCSPRSGDLSVYWYQQSLDQGLQFLIQYYNGEERAKGNILERFSAQQFPDLHSELNLSSLELGDSALYFCASSVSSGSPYEHYFGPGTRLTVT.

This clonotype is medium-sized. The rearrangement joins TRBV7-9 to TRBJ2-1; 7 positions match TRBD2. The CDR3 is 13 amino acids. With 5 bases clipped from V and 6 bases from J, the junction kept 4 bases outside the gene matches. Germline loops: CDR1 SEHNR, CDR2 FQNEAQ (reference sequence). Here the CDR3 reads CASSLWTSNEQFF. CDR3 coding DNA: TGTGCCAGCAGCCTCTGGACTAGCAATGAGCAGTTCTTC. The complete variable domain, with remaining parts taken from reference TRBV7-9 and TRBJ2-1, reads DTGVSQNPRHKITKRGQNVTFRCDPISEHNRLYWYRQTLGQGPEFLTYFQNEAQLEKSRLLSDRFSAERPKGSFSTLEIQRTEQGDSAMYLCASSLWTSNEQFFGPGTRLTVL.

There are many counts of this clonotype. With a much larger clone just one base away, this may be a read error. V gene TRBV15 combines with J gene TRBJ2-2, with D unclear. The CDR3 has 13 residues. Deletions cut 4 bases from V and 6 bases from J, with 9 bases between. Germline CDR1 LNHNV, CDR2 YYDKDF (reference sequence). The CDR3 protein is CATSTRRSGELFF. DNA for the CDR3: TGTGCCACCAGCACCCGAAGGTCCGGGGAGCTGTTTTTT.

This clonotype appeared a few times. A read error is likely here: a far larger clone is one base away. The rearrangement joins TRBV6-2 or TRBV6-3 to TRBJ1-5; no clear D. V lost 5 bases and J 7 bases, leaving 18 bases between the germline ends. From germline, CDR1 is MNHEY and CDR2 SVGEGT. The CDR3 runs to 15 residues. The CDR3 spells CASSESGRARQPQHF. The CDR3 bases are TGTGCCAGCAGTGAATCGGGGAGGGCTCGGCAGCCCCAGCATTTT.

The chain is built from TRBV4-1 and TRBJ1-1; no firm D call. CDR3 length: 17 amino acids. Trimming took off 1 base at V and 4 bases at J, with 19 bases between the two ends. Per germline, CDR1 MGHRA and CDR2 YSYEKL. The CDR3, as DNA: TGCGCCAGCAGCCAAGGAGGACTAAGTGTGGTCGGCACTGAAGCTTTCTTT. It encodes CASSQGGLSVVGTEAFF.

The gene calls are TRBV7-2 and TRBJ2-7; 8 nucleotides agree with TRBD1. CDR3 length equals 14 residues. Germline V gene data show CDR1 as SGHTA and CDR2 as FQGNSA. J was trimmed by 3 bases and V by 3 bases; bases with no gene match: 4. The CDR3 region has the DNA TGTGCCAGCAGCTTCACAGGGGGGCTCTACGAGCAGTACTTC. It yields the protein CASSFTGGLYEQYF.

This clonotype was detected only once. The rearrangement uses TRBV20-1 and TRBJ1-2; D unresolved. Trimming shortened V by 3 bases and J by 8 bases, and 16 bases separated the two germline ends. Looked up from germline, CDR1 is DFQATT and CDR2 is SNEGSKA (reference sequence). This CDR3 spans 13 amino acids. The CDR3 sequence is CSASTGTAGGYTF. CDR3 bases: TGCAGTGCTAGCACGGGAACAGCAGGCGGCTACACCTTC.

In this sample, this clonotype is medium-sized. The V and J genes are TRBV2 and TRBJ1-1; possible D gene TRBD1, 5 bases. Looked up from germline, CDR1 is SNHLY and CDR2 is FYNNEI. Deletions cut 6 bases from V and 1 base from J, with 15 bases between. CDR3 length: 15 amino acids. The CDR3 protein is CASRGDSSTNTEAFF. CDR3 sequence (DNA): TGTGCCAGCAGGGGTGACAGTTCCACGAACACTGAAGCTTTCTTT.

This rearrangement joins TRBV6-2 or TRBV6-3 to TRBJ2-2; 8 bases fit TRBD1. This CDR3 contains 15 residues. Germline V lookup: CDR1 MNHEY, CDR2 SVGEGT. V was clipped by 7 bases and J by 5 bases; unmatched bases: 9. CDR3 in DNA: TGTGCCAGCATCTCGGACAGGGTGGGAACCGGGGAGCTGTTTTTT. Translating it yields CASISDRVGTGELFF.

By proportion, this clonotype is medium-sized (0.01 to 0.1%). The chain combines TRBV4-1 with TRBJ2-2; perhaps TRBD1 as D (5 bases). V lost 0 bases to trimming and J lost 0 bases, with 14 bases between them. This CDR3 region has 18 residues. Germline CDR1 reads MGHRA; CDR2 reads YSYEKL. CDR3: CASSQEPRQRTNTGELFF. The CDR3 nucleotides read TGCGCCAGCAGCCAAGAGCCCCGACAGAGAACGAACACCGGGGAGCTGTTTTTT.

This clonotype has more than one count but fewer than ten. This is likely an artifact of a read error, given a far larger clone one base away. The V and J genes are TRBV6-4 and TRBJ2-2; unclear D gene. The CDR3 spans 13 residues. V was cut by 7 bases and J by 0 bases, with 6 bases left in between. The germline V gene has CDR1 MRHNA and CDR2 SNTAGT. The CDR3 protein is CASKLSNTGELFF. In nucleotides, the CDR3 is TGTGCCAGCAAACTCTCGAACACCGGGGAGCTGTTTTTT.

This clonotype was recorded once. The conserved phenylalanine or tryptophan is not found at the CDR3 terminus, so this likely reflects a read error. J is TRBJ2-3 and V is TRBV5-1; 9 bases fit TRBD2. The V gene's germline CDR1 is SGHRS and CDR2 YFSETQ. V gave up 4 bases and J gave up 6 bases; unmatched junction bases: 6. This CDR3 is 14 amino acids long. The CDR3 here is CASSRSGSRDTQYL. The DNA for the CDR3 is TGCGCCAGCAGCCGTAGCGGGAGTCGGGATACGCAGTATCTT.

The chain uses TRBV30 and TRBJ2-7; no firm D call. CDR1 GTSNPN and CDR2 SVGIG come from the germline V gene (reference sequence). V lost 7 bases, J lost 1 base, and 14 bases lay in between. The CDR3 spans 13 residues. The CDR3 sequence: CAFLDYKSYEQYF. The CDR3 DNA reads as TGTGCCTTCCTTGATTACAAATCCTACGAGCAGTACTTC.

This clonotype ranks as medium-sized. The genes are TRBV19 and TRBJ2-3, with D possibly being TRBD1 (8 bases). This CDR3 has 14 residues. With 6 bases removed from V and 4 bases from J, the gap between germline ends came to 14 bases. Germline CDR1 reads LNHDA; CDR2 reads SQIVND (reference sequence). CDR3: CASRNRGGSDTQYF. CDR3 DNA: TGTGCCAGTAGAAACAGGGGGGGGTCAGATACGCAGTATTTT.

A word on this clonotype: A far more abundant clone sits one base away, making this likely a read error. The chain employs TRBV7-9 and TRBJ2-1; TRBD2 matches 7 bases. CDR1 is SEHNR, CDR2 FQNEAQ, per germline (reference sequence). J was trimmed by 7 bases and V by 4 bases; bases with no gene match: 10. The CDR3 loop spans 15 amino acids. As DNA, the CDR3 is TGTGCCAGCAGCTGGAGACTAGCATGCGAAAATGAGCAGTTCTTC. Translation: CASSWRLACENEQFF.

This clonotype is judged medium-sized. The rearrangement links TRBV7-9 to TRBJ2-7; TRBD1 agrees at 7 bases. Trimming took 4 bases from V and 3 from J; bases not matched to a gene: 9. The CDR3 has 15 residues. Germline CDR1 reads SEHNR; CDR2 reads FQNEAQ (reference sequence). CDR3 residues: CASSSLLTGVYEQYF. CDR3 coding DNA: TGTGCCAGCAGCTCATTACTTACAGGGGTCTACGAGCAGTACTTC.